The 5 T cell receptor beta chains reported below all come from one sample, sequenced in a study of T cell responses to AZD1222 COVID-19 vaccine. TCRdb's copy holds only in-frame clones and misses some; the assay was immunoSEQ multiplex PCR. The top ten hold about 4.8% of the sample, which has about 140,000 clones, 80% to 95% seen once. The material sequenced was peripheral blood, taken on day 0 of AZD1222 vaccination. Receptors were obtained from an adult in good health.

This sequence joins TRBV2 and TRBJ2-7, with 8 bases fitting TRBD2. CDR1 is SNHLY and CDR2 is FYNNEI in the germline V gene. The CDR3 extends over 15 amino acids. J was trimmed by 6 bases and V by 10 bases; bases with no gene match: 17. For the CDR3, the DNA is TGTGCCACCCAGGACAGCGGGAGCGGTCGCCTCGAGCAGTACTTC. It translates to CATQDSGSGRLEQYF.

The CDR3 loop reads CASSEISTPEAFF. CDR3 in DNA: TGTGCCAGCAGTGAAATCAGTACCCCTGAAGCTTTCTTT. The chain couples TRBV6-1 to TRBJ1-1; D is undetermined. Germline V CDR1 and CDR2: MNHNS, SASEGT. Trimming shortened V by 2 bases and J by 6 bases, and 10 bases separated the two germline ends. The CDR3 has 13 amino acids.

The chain has TRBV5-1 and TRBJ2-7; no reliable D call. CDR1 SGHRS and CDR2 YFSETQ come from the germline V gene. The CDR3 is made up of 14 amino acids. The V end was cut by 0 bases, the J end by 1 base, with 8 bases between. CDR3 coding DNA: TGCGCCAGCAGCTTGGCTGCCAGATCCTACGAGCAGTACTTC. Translated, it gives CASSLAARSYEQYF. Combining the CDR3 with reference TRBV5-1 and TRBJ2-7 gives the whole variable domain KAGVTQTPRYLIKTRGQQVTLSCSPISGHRSVSWYQQTPGQGLQFLFEYFSETQRNKGNFPGRFSGRQFSNSRSEMNVSTLELGDSALYLCASSLAARSYEQYFGPGTRLTVT.

CDR3 loop: CASSAYWSSGNQPQHF. The CDR3 nucleotides are TGTGCCAGCAGTGCATATTGGTCGAGTGGCAATCAGCCCCAGCATTTT. The V and J genes are TRBV6-1 and TRBJ1-5; D uncertain. CDR3 length equals 16 residues. Trimming pared 4 bases from V and 2 bases from J, leaving 15 bases between. Germline CDR1 MNHNS, CDR2 SASEGT.

This rearrangement joins TRBV20-1 to TRBJ2-7; D might be TRBD1 (5 bases). The CDR3 runs to 11 residues. Germline assignment: CDR1 DFQATT and CDR2 SNEGSKA (reference sequence). Trimming removed 5 bases from V and 7 bases from J, with 12 bases in between. In DNA, the CDR3 is TGCAGTGCTCTGGGGCGTACGGAGCAGTACTTC. It is translated as CSALGRTEQYF.